This T cell receptor beta chain stems from a study of cytomegalovirus exposure and HLA in healthy donors. This CDR3 has 17 residues. Germline values: CDR1 MGHRA, CDR2 YSYEKL. V lost 4 bases, J lost 4 bases, and 19 bases lay in between. Repertoires were generated with immunoSEQ multiplex PCR, while TCRdb's copy carries only in-frame clones and drops some. The sample comprises around 60,000 clones, just under 95% of which are singletons, and about 4.1% rests with the top ten. The V gene is TRBV4-1, the J gene TRBJ2-2, with a weak D call TRBD1 (6 bases). The sequence came from a man aged 18 to 35 in good health and CMV-seropositive. The sample consisted of PBMCs. In DNA form, the CDR3 reads TGCGCCAGCAGCCCCTTACCGACAGGTGAGGGCACCGGGGAGCTGTTTTTT. Its protein product is CASSPLPTGEGTGELFF.